This T cell receptor beta chain was sequenced during a study of blood T cells in healthy people across ages. Study-level points and caveats: Estimates drawn from one million T cells were deemed to understate diversity.

The table lists this clonotype with a count of one. What it binds is unknown. This CDR3 is 14 amino acids long. V was cut by 6 bases and J by 0 bases, with 11 bases left in between. CDR1 and CDR2 (germline): MNHEY, SMNVEV (reference sequence). Primers used in a second PCR of about 7 to 12 cycles were a sample-barcoded 5' primer and a J-beta primer mix. MiXCR was run by TCRdb on the 5' RACE reads, yielding one entry per CDR3 protein. The data contain 1,800,000 or so distinct CDR3 sequences, 35% to 50% of them seen just once; the ten biggest clones take up more than 20%. The sequenced material came from blood. This clonotype was sampled from a human donor in good health. This chain uses TRBV27 with TRBJ1-1; D is unresolved. CDR3 in DNA: TGTGCCAGCAGGCCCGGACGGATGAACACTGAAGCTTTCTTT. Amino acids: CASRPGRMNTEAFF.